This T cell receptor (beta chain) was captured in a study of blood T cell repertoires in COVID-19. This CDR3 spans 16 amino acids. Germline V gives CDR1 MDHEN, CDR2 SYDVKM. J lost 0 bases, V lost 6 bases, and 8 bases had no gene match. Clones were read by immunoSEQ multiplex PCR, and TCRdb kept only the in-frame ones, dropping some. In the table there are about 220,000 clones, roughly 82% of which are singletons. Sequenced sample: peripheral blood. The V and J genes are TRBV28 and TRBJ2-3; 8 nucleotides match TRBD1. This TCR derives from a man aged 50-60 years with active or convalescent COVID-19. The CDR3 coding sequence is TGTGCCAGCAGCTCGGACAGGGAAGGGAGCACAGATACGCAGTATTTT. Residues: CASSSDREGSTDTQYF.